What follows are 21 T cell receptor beta chains derived from one specimen sequenced in a study of PD-1 blockade in classical Hodgkin lymphoma. After autologous stem cell transplantation all patients relapsed, and prior brentuximab vedotin exposure differed between cohorts. Clones were read by immunoSEQ multiplex PCR, and TCRdb kept only the in-frame ones, dropping some. The sample carries 70,000 to 85,000 clones, about 93% recorded once. The sequencing here drew on peripheral blood mononuclear cells (PBMCs), taken at baseline. These receptors were taken from a human donor with classical Hodgkin lymphoma.

The chain joins TRBV6-1 to TRBJ2-2; 9 bases map to TRBD1. CDR1 is MNHNS, CDR2 SASEGT, per germline. The V segment lost 11 bases and the J segment 8 bases; nucleotides outside the gene matches: 12. The CDR3 length is 14 residues. The CDR3 nucleotides read TGTGCCGGGAGGACAGGGGACGGGGCTGGGGAGCTGTTTTTT. Translating it yields CAGRTGDGAGELFF.

This chain uses TRBV19 with TRBJ2-3, with TRBD1 matching over 9 bases. The V gene end was trimmed by 4 bases and the J gene end by 3 bases; junction bases not matched to a gene: 8. Germline V CDR1 and CDR2: LNHDA, SQIVND (reference sequence). There are 16 residues in the CDR3. The CDR3 here is CASSSPGTGKTDTQYF. The DNA of the CDR3 is TGTGCCAGTAGTAGCCCCGGGACAGGGAAGACAGATACGCAGTATTTT.

Here the CDR3 DNA reads TGCAGCGTGTTCCCGGGACAGGGACATAGGGATGAGCAGTTCTTC. Encoded protein: CSVFPGQGHRDEQFF. This chain connects TRBV29-1 to TRBJ2-1; TRBD1 aligns across 9 bases. Losses at the gene ends were 6 bases for V and 8 bases for J; bases not matched to a gene: 14. Germline V CDR1 and CDR2: SQVTM, ANQGSEA. The CDR3 runs 15 residues.

This chain connects TRBV27 to TRBJ2-3, with a weak D call TRBD1 (5 bases). The CDR3 runs to 14 residues. Trimming took 4 bases from V and 4 from J, leaving 12 bases between them. Germline CDR1 reads MNHEY; CDR2 reads SMNVEV (reference sequence). In DNA, the CDR3 is TGTGCCAGCAGTTCCCCAAGCAGGGCAGATACGCAGTATTTT. This sequence encodes CASSSPSRADTQYF.

V is TRBV18 and J is TRBJ2-2; D possibly matches TRBD1 or TRBD2 (5 bases each). The V end was cut by 8 bases, the J end by 0 bases, with 10 bases between. The CDR3 is 14 amino acids. Germline V gives CDR1 KGHSH, CDR2 LQKENI. CDR3 in amino acids: CASPGTANTGELFF. Here the CDR3 DNA reads TGTGCCAGCCCAGGGACGGCGAACACCGGGGAGCTGTTTTTT.

The chain combines TRBV7-8 with TRBJ1-6; D uncertain. Germline assignment: CDR1 SGHVS and CDR2 FQNEAQ. V lost 2 bases, J lost 10 bases, and 9 bases lay in between. This CDR3 spans 13 amino acids. The CDR3 loop is CASSLTGNSPLHF. The DNA of the CDR3 is TGTGCCAGCAGCTTAACGGGAAACTCACCCCTCCACTTT.

The rearrangement uses TRBV6-6 and TRBJ1-5; 7 nucleotides align to TRBD1. This CDR3 is 14 amino acids long. CDR1 MNHNY and CDR2 SVGAGI come from the germline V gene (reference sequence). The trim removed 2 bases at V and 6 bases at J, leaving 4 bases unmatched. CDR3 sequence (DNA): TGTGCCAGCAGTTACGCCGACAGGGCTCAGCCCCAGCATTTT. Translation: CASSYADRAQPQHF.

The chain combines TRBV18 with TRBJ1-4, with a possible D match to TRBD1 (5 bases). Between the trimmed V and J ends, which lost 3 bases and 8 bases, there was a span of 13 bases. Germline V gene data show CDR1 as KGHSH and CDR2 as LQKENI. The CDR3 extends over 14 amino acids. CDR3 nucleotides: TGTGCCAGCTCACCGGGAGCGAGGGGAGAAAAACTGTTTTTT. Translated: CASSPGARGEKLFF.

The genes are TRBV19 and TRBJ1-1; D possibly corresponds to TRBD1 (5 bases). Germline V gene lookup returns CDR1 LNHDA and CDR2 SQIVND (reference sequence). The CDR3 is made up of 15 amino acids. V lost 8 bases, J lost 7 bases, and 23 bases lay in between. The CDR3 sequence is CASYPPGGGVGEAFF. The CDR3 region has the DNA TGTGCCAGTTACCCGCCGGGTGGGGGTGTGGGTGAAGCTTTCTTT.

This clone rates as medium-sized (0.01 to 0.1%). The chain employs TRBV7-3 and TRBJ1-6, with D hard to call. Germline CDR1 and CDR2: SGHTA and FQGTGA. The CDR3 loop spans 14 amino acids. Trimming removed 5 bases from V and 0 bases from J, with 5 bases in between. Here the CDR3 reads CASSGDSYNSPLHF. Here the CDR3 DNA reads TGTGCCAGCAGCGGGGACTCCTATAATTCACCCCTCCACTTT. The variable domain in full, completed from reference TRBV7-3 and TRBJ1-6, reads GAGVSQTPSNKVTEKGKYVELRCDPISGHTALYWYRQSLGQGPEFLIYFQGTGAADDSGLPNDRFFAVRPEGSVSTLKIQRTERGDSAVYLCASSGDSYNSPLHFGNGTRLTVT.

The chain joins TRBV19 to TRBJ1-5; D might be TRBD1 (6 bases). Between the trimmed V and J ends, which lost 8 bases and 4 bases, there was a span of 18 bases. Germline CDR1 LNHDA, CDR2 SQIVND (reference sequence). The CDR3 loop spans 15 amino acids. CDR3 DNA sequence: TGTGCCAGTGAACAGACAGGCGGTCTAAATCAGCCCCAGCATTTT. As protein: CASEQTGGLNQPQHF.

The J gene is TRBJ2-5, the V gene TRBV7-9; no definite D call. Germline CDR1 SEHNR, CDR2 FQNEAQ (reference sequence). The CDR3 is 14 amino acids. V shed 5 bases and J shed 3 bases, with 13 bases lying between them. CDR3 in amino acids: CASSPTEAEETQYF. In DNA, the CDR3 is TGTGCCAGCAGCCCAACAGAGGCCGAAGAGACCCAGTACTTC.

The chain has TRBV13 and TRBJ1-3; D is uncertain. The germline V gene has CDR1 PRHDT and CDR2 FYEKMQ (reference sequence). This CDR3 has 12 amino acids. Between the trimmed V and J ends, which lost 7 bases and 4 bases, there was a span of 8 bases. The CDR3 DNA follows: TGTGCCAGCACCCAAATCGGAAACACCATATATTTT. This translates into CASTQIGNTIYF.

V and J are TRBV7-3 and TRBJ2-1; 7 bases match TRBD1. V shed 5 bases and J 10 bases; nucleotides not matched to a gene: 5. Germline V gene sequence: CDR1 SGHTA, CDR2 FQGTGA. This CDR3 contains 12 residues. In DNA form, the CDR3 reads TGTGCCAGCAGCGCCCAACAGGGGGAGCAGTTCTTC. Residues: CASSAQQGEQFF.

This rearrangement joins TRBV14 to TRBJ2-7; D is unclear. Looked up from germline, CDR1 is SGHDN and CDR2 is FVKESK. The V end was cut by 0 bases, the J end by 3 bases, with 6 bases between. This CDR3 region has 13 residues. CDR3 bases: TGTGCCAGCAGCCAAGATCTGGGCTACGAGCAGTACTTC. This codes for CASSQDLGYEQYF.

The chain couples TRBV16 to TRBJ2-5, with 10 positions matching TRBD1. Trimming cost V 4 bases and J 5 bases; bases outside gene matches: 1. Germline V gene lookup returns CDR1 KGHSY and CDR2 FQNENV. CDR3 size: 13 residues. CDR3 nucleotide sequence: TGTGCCAGCAGCCCGGGACAGGGGGAGACCCAGTACTTC. Its protein is CASSPGQGETQYF.

The rearrangement links TRBV28 to TRBJ2-7; D is ambiguous. Germline V gives CDR1 MDHEN, CDR2 SYDVKM. Trimming stripped 2 bases from V and 1 base from J, with 9 bases between. The CDR3 sequence is 14 residues long. The CDR3 region is CASSLVGISYEQYF. CDR3 DNA: TGTGCCAGCAGTTTAGTGGGAATTTCCTACGAGCAGTACTTC.

The genes are TRBV4-1 and TRBJ2-2; 9 bases match TRBD1. Germline lookup yields CDR1 MGHRA and CDR2 YSYEKL. The trim removed 4 bases at V and 8 bases at J, leaving 8 bases unmatched. The CDR3 has 15 amino acids. The CDR3 DNA sequence: TGCGCCAGCAGCCGGAAAGTGGGGACAGGGGGGGAGCTGTTTTTT. Translation: CASSRKVGTGGELFF.

The count of this clone is one. The rearrangement links TRBV15 to TRBJ2-3; D unresolved. The CDR3 totals 14 residues. Germline values: CDR1 LNHNV, CDR2 YYDKDF (reference sequence). The V end was cut by 5 bases, the J end by 5 bases, with 14 bases between. The DNA of the CDR3 is TGTGCCACCAGCCCCTTGGGCGGTGAAGATACGCAGTATTTT. Translating it yields CATSPLGGEDTQYF. The whole variable domain, remainder taken from reference TRBV15 and TRBJ2-3, is DAMVIQNPRYQVTQFGKPVTLSCSQTLNHNVMYWYQQKSSQAPKLLFHYYDKDFNNEADTPDNFQSRRPNTSFCFLDIRSPGLGDTAMYLCATSPLGGEDTQYFGPGTRLTVL.

V is TRBV7-2 and J is TRBJ2-3; 7 nucleotides match TRBD2. V lost 2 bases to trimming and J lost 2 bases; unmatched junction nucleotides: 13. Germline V gene data show CDR1 as SGHTA and CDR2 as FQGNSA. This CDR3 contains 18 residues. As DNA, the CDR3 is TGTGCCAGCAGCTTATGGTCGGGGGGAGGTCCCCTCACAGATACGCAGTATTTT. Translating it yields CASSLWSGGGPLTDTQYF.

The V call is TRBV15, the J call TRBJ2-6; D is possibly TRBD2 (6 bases). Germline CDR1 LNHNV, CDR2 YYDKDF (reference sequence). Trimming left V 0 bases short and J 1 base short, with 16 bases between. This CDR3 spans 19 amino acids. CDR3 nucleotide sequence: TGTGCCACCAGCAGAGATCGAACTAGCCATAGGTCTGGGGCCAACGTCCTGACTTTC. Translating gives CATSRDRTSHRSGANVLTF.